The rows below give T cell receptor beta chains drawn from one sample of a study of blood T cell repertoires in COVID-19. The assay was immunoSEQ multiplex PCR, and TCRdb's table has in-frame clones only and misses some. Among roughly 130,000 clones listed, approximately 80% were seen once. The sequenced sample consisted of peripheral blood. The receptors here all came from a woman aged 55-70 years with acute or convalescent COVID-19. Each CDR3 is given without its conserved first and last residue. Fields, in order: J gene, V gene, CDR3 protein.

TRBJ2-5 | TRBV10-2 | ASSQWGGLKETQY
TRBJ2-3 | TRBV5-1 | ASSFELAGTDTQY
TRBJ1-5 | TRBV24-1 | ATSDFGQPQH
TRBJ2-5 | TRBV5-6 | ASSDRGGPAGATQY
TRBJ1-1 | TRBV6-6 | ASSYGTGANTEAF
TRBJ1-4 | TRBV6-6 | ASSPPDRRKLF
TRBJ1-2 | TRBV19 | ASSLRTDRVGYT
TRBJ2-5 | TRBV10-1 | ASSEGSGSVPAWETQY
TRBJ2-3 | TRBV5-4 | ASSLYSGTKVDTQY
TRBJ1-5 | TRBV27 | ASSLSRQGGNQPQH
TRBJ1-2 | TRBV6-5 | ASSFVQGANYGYT
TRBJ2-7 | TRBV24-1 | ATSWGSGDSYEQY
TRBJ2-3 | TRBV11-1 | ASSLGITSTDTQY
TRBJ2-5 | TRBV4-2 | ASSQEWGGVQETQY
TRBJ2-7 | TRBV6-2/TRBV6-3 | ASSYPVPAEQY
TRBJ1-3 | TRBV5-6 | ASSPGTEGNTIY
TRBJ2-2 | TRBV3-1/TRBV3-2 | ASSLHGQGARTGELF
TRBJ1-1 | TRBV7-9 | ASSLQGNTEAF
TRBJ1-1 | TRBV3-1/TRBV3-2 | ASSSRGGGTGRKAF
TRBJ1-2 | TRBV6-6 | ASSYEDGRYGYT
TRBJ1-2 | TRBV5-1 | ASSPLGQLNYGYT
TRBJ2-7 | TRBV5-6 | ASSPGQLDYEQY
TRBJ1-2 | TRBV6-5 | ASKEYRVTNYGYT
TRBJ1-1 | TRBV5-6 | ASSRDWENTEAF
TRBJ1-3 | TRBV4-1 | ASSQTVLGNTIY
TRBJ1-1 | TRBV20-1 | SATRNTEAF
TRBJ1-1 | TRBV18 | ASSPGFEAF
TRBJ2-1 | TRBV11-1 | ASSFSGSYNEQF
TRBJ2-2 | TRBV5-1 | ASSSHFGLAGGNTGELF
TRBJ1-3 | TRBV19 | ASSLQTDFSGNTIY
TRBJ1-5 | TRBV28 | ASRLPQGRQPQH
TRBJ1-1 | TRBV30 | AWNTGRGAF
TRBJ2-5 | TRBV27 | ASSSGETQY
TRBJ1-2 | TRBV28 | AAGTGGFGYT
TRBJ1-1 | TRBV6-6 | ASKGQGIDTEAF